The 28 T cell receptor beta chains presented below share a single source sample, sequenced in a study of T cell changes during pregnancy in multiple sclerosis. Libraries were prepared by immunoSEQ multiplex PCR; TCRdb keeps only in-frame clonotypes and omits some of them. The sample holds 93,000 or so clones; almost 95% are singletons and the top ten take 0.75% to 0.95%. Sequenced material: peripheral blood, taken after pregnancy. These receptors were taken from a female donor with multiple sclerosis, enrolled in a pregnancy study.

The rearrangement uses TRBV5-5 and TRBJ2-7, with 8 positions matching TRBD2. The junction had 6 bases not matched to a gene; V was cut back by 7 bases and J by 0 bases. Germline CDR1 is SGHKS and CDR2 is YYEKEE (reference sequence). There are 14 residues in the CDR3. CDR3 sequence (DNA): TGTGCCAGCTATCCAAGCGGGGGCTCCTACGAGCAGTACTTC. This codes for CASYPSGGSYEQYF.

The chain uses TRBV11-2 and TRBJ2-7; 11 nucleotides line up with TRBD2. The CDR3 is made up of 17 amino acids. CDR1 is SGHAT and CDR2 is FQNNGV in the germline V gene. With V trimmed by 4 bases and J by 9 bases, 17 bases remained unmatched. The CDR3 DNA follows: TGTGCCAGCAGCTCCTACTCCTCGACTAGCGGGAACATGGGGCAGTACTTC. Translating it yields CASSSYSSTSGNMGQYF.

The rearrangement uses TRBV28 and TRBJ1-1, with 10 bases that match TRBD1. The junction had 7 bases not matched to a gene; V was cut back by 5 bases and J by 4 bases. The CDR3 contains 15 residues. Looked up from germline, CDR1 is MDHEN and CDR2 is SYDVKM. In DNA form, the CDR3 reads TGTGCCAGCAGTCCAACGGACAGGGGGTTCACTGAAGCTTTCTTT. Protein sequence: CASSPTDRGFTEAFF.

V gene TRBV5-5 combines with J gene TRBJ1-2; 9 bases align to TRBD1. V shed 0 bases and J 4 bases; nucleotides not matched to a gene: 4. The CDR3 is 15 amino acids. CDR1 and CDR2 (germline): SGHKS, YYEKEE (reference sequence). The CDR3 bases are TGTGCCAGCAGCTTGGAGACAGGGGGTCCCTATGGCTACACCTTC. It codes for CASSLETGGPYGYTF.

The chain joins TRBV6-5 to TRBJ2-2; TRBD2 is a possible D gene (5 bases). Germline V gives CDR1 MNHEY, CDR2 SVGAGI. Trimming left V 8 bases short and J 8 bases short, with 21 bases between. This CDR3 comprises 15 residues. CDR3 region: CASRVRTFPVGELFF. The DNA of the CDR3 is TGTGCCAGCCGCGTTAGGACTTTTCCCGTGGGGGAGCTGTTTTTT.

The CDR3 coding sequence is TGTGCCAGCAGTTACCAGGGAACTACCGGGGAGCTGTTTTTT. Amino acids: CASSYQGTTGELFF. The chain is built from TRBV6-5 and TRBJ2-2; the D gene is possibly TRBD1 (5 bases). Trimming removed 2 bases from V and 5 bases from J, with 9 bases in between. CDR3 size: 14 residues. Germline loops: CDR1 MNHEY, CDR2 SVGAGI.

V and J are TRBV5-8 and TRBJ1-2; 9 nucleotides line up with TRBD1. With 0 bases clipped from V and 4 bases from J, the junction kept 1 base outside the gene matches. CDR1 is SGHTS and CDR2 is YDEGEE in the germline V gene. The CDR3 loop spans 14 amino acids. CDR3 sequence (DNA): TGTGCCAGCAGCTTGGGGGACAGGGTCTATGGCTACACCTTC. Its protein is CASSLGDRVYGYTF.

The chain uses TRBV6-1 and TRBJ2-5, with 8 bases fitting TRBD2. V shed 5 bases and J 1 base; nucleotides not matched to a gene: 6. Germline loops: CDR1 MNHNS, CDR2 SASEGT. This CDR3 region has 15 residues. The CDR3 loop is CASSQTAGGQETQYF. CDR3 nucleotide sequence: TGTGCCAGCAGTCAAACTGCGGGGGGCCAAGAGACCCAGTACTTC.

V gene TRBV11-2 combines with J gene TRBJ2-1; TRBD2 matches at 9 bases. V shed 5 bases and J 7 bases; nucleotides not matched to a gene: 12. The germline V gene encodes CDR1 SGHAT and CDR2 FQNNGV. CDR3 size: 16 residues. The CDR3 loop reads CASSTLAGTGQNEQFF. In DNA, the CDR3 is TGTGCCAGCAGCACCCTAGCGGGGACCGGACAAAATGAGCAGTTCTTC.

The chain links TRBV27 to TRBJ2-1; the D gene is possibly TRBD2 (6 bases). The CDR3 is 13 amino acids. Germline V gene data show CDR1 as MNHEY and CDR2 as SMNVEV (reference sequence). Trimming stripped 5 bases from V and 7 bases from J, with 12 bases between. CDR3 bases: TGTGCCAGCAGTATGGCGGAGGGGAATGAGCAGTTCTTC. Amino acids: CASSMAEGNEQFF.

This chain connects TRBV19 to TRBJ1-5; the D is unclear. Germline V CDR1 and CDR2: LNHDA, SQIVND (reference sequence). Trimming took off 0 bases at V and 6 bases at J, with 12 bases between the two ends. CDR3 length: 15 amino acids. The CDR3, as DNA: TGTGCCAGTAGTATAGAAGGTGGACTCAGTCAGCCCCAGCATTTT. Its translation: CASSIEGGLSQPQHF. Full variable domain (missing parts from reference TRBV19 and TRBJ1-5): DGGITQSPKYLFRKEGQNVTLSCEQNLNHDAMYWYRQDPGQGLRLIYYSQIVNDFQKGDIAEGYSVSREKKESFPLTVTSAQKNPTAFYLCASSIEGGLSQPQHFGDGTRLSIL.

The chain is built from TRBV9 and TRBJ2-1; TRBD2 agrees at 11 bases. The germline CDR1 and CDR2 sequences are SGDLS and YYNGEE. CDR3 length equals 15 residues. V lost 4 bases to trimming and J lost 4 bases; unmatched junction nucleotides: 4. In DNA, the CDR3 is TGTGCCAGCAGCCTCACTAGCGGGAGATACAATGAGCAGTTCTTC. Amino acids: CASSLTSGRYNEQFF.

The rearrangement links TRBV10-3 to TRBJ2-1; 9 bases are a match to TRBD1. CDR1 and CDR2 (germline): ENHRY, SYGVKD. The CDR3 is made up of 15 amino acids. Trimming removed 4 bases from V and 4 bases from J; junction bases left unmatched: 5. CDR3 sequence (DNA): TGTGCCATCAGTGTTCGGACAGGGGTTTACAATGAGCAGTTCTTC. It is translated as CAISVRTGVYNEQFF.

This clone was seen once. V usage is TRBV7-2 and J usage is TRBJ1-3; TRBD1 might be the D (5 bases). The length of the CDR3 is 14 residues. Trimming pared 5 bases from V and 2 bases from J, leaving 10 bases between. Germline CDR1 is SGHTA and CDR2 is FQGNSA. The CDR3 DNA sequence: TGTGCCAGCAGCCGGACGGGGGCTGGAAACACCATATATTTT. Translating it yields CASSRTGAGNTIYF.

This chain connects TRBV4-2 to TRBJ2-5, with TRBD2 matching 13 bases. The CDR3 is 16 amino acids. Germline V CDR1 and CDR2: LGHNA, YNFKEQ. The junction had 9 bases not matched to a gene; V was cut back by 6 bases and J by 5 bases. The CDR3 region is CASRPVGLAGEETQYF. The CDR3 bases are TGTGCCAGCAGGCCGGTAGGACTAGCGGGAGAGGAGACCCAGTACTTC.

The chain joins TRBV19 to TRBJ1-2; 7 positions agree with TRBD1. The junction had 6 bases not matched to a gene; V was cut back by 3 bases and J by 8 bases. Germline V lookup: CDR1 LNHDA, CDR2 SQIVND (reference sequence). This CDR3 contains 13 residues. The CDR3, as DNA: TGTGCCAGTAGTATCCTGGACAGGAACGGCTACACCTTC. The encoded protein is CASSILDRNGYTF. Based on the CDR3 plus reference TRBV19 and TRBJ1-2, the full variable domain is DGGITQSPKYLFRKEGQNVTLSCEQNLNHDAMYWYRQDPGQGLRLIYYSQIVNDFQKGDIAEGYSVSREKKESFPLTVTSAQKNPTAFYLCASSILDRNGYTFGSGTRLTVV.

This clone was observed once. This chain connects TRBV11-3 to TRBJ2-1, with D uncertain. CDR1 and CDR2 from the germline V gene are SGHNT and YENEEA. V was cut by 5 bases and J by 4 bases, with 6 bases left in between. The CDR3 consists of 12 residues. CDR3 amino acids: CASSQEYNEQFF. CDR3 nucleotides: TGTGCCAGCAGCCAGGAATACAATGAGCAGTTCTTC. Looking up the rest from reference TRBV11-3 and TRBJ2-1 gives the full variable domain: EAGVVQSPRYKIIEKKQPVAFWCNPISGHNTLYWYLQNLGQGPELLIRYENEEAVDDSQLPKDRFSAERLKGVDSTLKIQPAELGDSAVYLCASSQEYNEQFFGPGTRLTVL.

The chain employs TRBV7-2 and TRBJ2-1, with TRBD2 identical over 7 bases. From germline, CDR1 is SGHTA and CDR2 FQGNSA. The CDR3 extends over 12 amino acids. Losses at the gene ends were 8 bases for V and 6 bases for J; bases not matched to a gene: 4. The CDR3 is CASGWGGNEQFF. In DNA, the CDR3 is TGTGCCAGCGGCTGGGGGGGCAATGAGCAGTTCTTC. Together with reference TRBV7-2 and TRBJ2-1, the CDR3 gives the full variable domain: GAGVSQSPSNKVTEKGKDVELRCDPISGHTALYWYRQSLGQGLEFLIYFQGNSAPDKSGLPSDRFSAERTGGSVSTLTIQRTQQEDSAVYLCASGWGGNEQFFGPGTRLTVL.

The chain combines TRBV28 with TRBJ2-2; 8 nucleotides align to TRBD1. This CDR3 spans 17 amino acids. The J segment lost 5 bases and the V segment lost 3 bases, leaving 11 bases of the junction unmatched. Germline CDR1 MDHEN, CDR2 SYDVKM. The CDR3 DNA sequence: TGTGCCAGCAGTTTTCTTCGGTCTACAGGGGGAACCGGGGAGCTGTTTTTT. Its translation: CASSFLRSTGGTGELFF.

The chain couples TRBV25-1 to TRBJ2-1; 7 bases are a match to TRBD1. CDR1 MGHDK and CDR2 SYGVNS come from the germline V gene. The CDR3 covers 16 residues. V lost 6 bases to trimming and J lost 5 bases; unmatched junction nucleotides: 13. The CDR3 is CASSADGTDRNNEQFF. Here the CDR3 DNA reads TGTGCCAGCAGCGCTGATGGGACAGACCGTAACAATGAGCAGTTCTTC. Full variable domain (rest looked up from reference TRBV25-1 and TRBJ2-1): EADIYQTPRYLVIGTGKKITLECSQTMGHDKMYWYQQDPGMELHLIHYSYGVNSTEKGDLSSESTVSRIRTEHFPLTLESARPSHTSQYLCASSADGTDRNNEQFFGPGTRLTVL.

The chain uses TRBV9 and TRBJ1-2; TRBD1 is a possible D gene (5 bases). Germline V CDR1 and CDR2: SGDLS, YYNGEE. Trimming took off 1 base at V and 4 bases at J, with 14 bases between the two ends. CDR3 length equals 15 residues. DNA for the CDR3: TGTGCCAGCAGCGTACAGGGTTCGGTCGGCTATGGCTACACCTTC. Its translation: CASSVQGSVGYGYTF.

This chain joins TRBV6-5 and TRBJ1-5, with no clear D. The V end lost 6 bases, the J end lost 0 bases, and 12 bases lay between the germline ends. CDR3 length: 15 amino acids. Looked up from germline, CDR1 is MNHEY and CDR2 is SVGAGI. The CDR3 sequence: CASRPTHISNQPQHF. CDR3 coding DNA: TGTGCCAGCAGACCCACACACATTAGCAATCAGCCCCAGCATTTT.

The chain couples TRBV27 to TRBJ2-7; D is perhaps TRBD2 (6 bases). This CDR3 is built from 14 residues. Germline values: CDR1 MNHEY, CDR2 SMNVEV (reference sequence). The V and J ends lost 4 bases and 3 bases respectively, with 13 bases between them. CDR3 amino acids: CASSSGRGSYEQYF. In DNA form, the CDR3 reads TGTGCCAGCAGTTCAGGGCGGGGAAGCTACGAGCAGTACTTC.

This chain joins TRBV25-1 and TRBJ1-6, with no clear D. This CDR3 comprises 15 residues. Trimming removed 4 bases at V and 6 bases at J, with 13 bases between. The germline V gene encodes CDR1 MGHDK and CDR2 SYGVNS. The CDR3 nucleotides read TGTGCCAGCAGTGCCCATTGGTTAGCTAATTCACCCCTCCACTTT. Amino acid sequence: CASSAHWLANSPLHF.

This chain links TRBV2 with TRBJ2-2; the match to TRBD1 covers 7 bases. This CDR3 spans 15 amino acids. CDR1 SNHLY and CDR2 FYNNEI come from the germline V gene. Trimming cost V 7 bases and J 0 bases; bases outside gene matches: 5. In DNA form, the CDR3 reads TGTGCCAGCAAGGGACAGAACACGAACACCGGGGAGCTGTTTTTT. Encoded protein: CASKGQNTNTGELFF.

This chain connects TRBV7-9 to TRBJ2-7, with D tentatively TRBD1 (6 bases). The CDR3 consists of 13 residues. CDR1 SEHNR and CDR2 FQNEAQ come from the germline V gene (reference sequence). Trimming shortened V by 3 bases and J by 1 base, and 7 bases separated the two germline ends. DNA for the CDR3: TGTGCCAGCAGCTTCGGACAGTCCTACGAGCAGTACTTC. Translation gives CASSFGQSYEQYF.

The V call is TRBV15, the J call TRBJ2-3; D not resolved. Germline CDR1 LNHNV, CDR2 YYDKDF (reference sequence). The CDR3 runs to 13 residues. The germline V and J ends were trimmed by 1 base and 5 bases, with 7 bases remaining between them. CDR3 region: CATSRGGGDTQYF. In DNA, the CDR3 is TGTGCCACCAGCAGAGGCGGCGGAGATACGCAGTATTTT.

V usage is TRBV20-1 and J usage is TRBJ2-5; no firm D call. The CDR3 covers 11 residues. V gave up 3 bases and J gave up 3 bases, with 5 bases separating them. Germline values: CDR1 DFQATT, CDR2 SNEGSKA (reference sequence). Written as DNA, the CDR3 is TGCAGTGCTAGCCAGAAAGAGACCCAGTACTTC. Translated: CSASQKETQYF.